A single sample gave rise to the 18 T cell receptor beta chains below, sequenced in a study of OX40 agonist ivuxolimab in advanced cancers. The protocol was immunoSEQ multiplex PCR, while the TCRdb copy is restricted to in-frame clones and leaves out a portion. In the table there are about 100,000 clones, approximately 90% of which are singletons. This sample comprised CD4+ or CD8+ T cells sorted from blood, obtained in a trial of the OX40 agonist ivuxolimab. The receptors were gathered from an adult with an advanced solid tumor such as melanoma, head and neck, liver or kidney cancer.

The genes are TRBV10-3 and TRBJ1-2, with TRBD1 matching over 8 bases. CDR1 is ENHRY and CDR2 is SYGVKD in the germline V gene. V lost 6 bases and J lost 7; bases outside the gene matches: 7. This CDR3 is built from 13 residues. This chain's CDR3 is CAISPQGVGGYTF. The CDR3 DNA is TGTGCCATCAGCCCACAGGGGGTGGGTGGCTACACCTTC.

The rearrangement uses TRBV10-2 and TRBJ1-1, with TRBD1 matching 12 bases. CDR1 and CDR2 (germline): WSHSY, SAAADI. V gave up 6 bases and J gave up 7 bases; unmatched junction bases: 9. The CDR3 is made up of 15 amino acids. The CDR3 protein is CASSPGTGGDGEAFF. Here the CDR3 DNA reads TGCGCCAGCAGCCCCGGGACAGGGGGCGACGGTGAAGCTTTCTTT.

The chain joins TRBV7-6 to TRBJ2-2; 7 bases map to TRBD1. The V gene's germline CDR1 is SGHVS and CDR2 FNYEAQ. CDR3 size: 14 residues. J was trimmed by 4 bases and V by 5 bases; bases with no gene match: 4. The chain's CDR3 is CASSVTGITGELFF. In nucleotides, the CDR3 is TGTGCCAGCAGCGTGACAGGGATCACCGGGGAGCTGTTTTTT. Using reference TRBV7-6 and TRBJ2-2 for the parts outside the CDR3, the full variable domain is GAGVSQSPRYKVTKRGQDVALRCDPISGHVSLYWYRQALGQGPEFLTYFNYEAQQDKSGLPNDRFSAERPEGSISTLTIQRTEQRDSAMYRCASSVTGITGELFFGEGSRLTVL.

The chain uses TRBV10-3 and TRBJ2-7; 13 nucleotides agree with TRBD2. The length of the CDR3 is 15 residues. Per germline, CDR1 ENHRY and CDR2 SYGVKD. After removal of 3 bases from V and 3 bases from J, the junction contained 2 bases not matched to a gene. CDR3 region: CAISEGTSGIYEQYF. The CDR3, as DNA: TGTGCCATCAGTGAAGGGACTAGCGGGATCTACGAGCAGTACTTC.

The chain is built from TRBV19 and TRBJ2-1, with D possibly TRBD2 on 5 matching bases. Trimming took off 5 bases at V and 2 bases at J, with 13 bases between the two ends. The CDR3 has 15 residues. Germline CDR1 reads LNHDA; CDR2 reads SQIVND (reference sequence). CDR3 amino acids: CASSHTRYAYNEQFF. CDR3 coding DNA: TGTGCCAGTAGTCATACTAGGTACGCCTACAATGAGCAGTTCTTC. The variable domain in full, with the rest retrieved from reference TRBV19 and TRBJ2-1, is DGGITQSPKYLFRKEGQNVTLSCEQNLNHDAMYWYRQDPGQGLRLIYYSQIVNDFQKGDIAEGYSVSREKKESFPLTVTSAQKNPTAFYLCASSHTRYAYNEQFFGPGTRLTVL.

The J gene is TRBJ2-7, the V gene TRBV18, with 7 bases lining up with TRBD2. V lost 1 base, J lost 0 bases, and 3 bases stayed unmatched. Germline V gene lookup returns CDR1 KGHSH and CDR2 LQKENI. CDR3 length: 15 residues. CDR3 sequence (DNA): TGTGCCAGCTCACCACGGCGGACTAGCTCCTACGAGCAGTACTTC. Amino acid sequence: CASSPRRTSSYEQYF.

This chain connects TRBV14 to TRBJ2-6, with D hard to call. From germline, CDR1 is SGHDN and CDR2 FVKESK. The CDR3 covers 17 residues. Trimming left V 0 bases short and J 0 bases short, with 9 bases between. In DNA, the CDR3 is TGTGCCAGCAGCCAAGATACCGGGTACTCTGGGGCCAACGTCCTGACTTTC. This gives the protein CASSQDTGYSGANVLTF. The variable domain in full, completed from reference TRBV14 and TRBJ2-6, reads EAGVTQFPSHSVIEKGQTVTLRCDPISGHDNLYWYRRVMGKEIKFLLHFVKESKQDESGMPNNRFLAERTGGTYSTLKVQPAELEDSGVYFCASSQDTGYSGANVLTFGAGSRLTVL.

V usage is TRBV5-1 and J usage is TRBJ1-1, with TRBD1 matching 8 bases. Trimming took 0 bases from V and 5 from J; bases not matched to a gene: 3. Germline CDR1 SGHRS, CDR2 YFSETQ. The CDR3 is 14 residues long. The CDR3 spells CASSLETGVTEAFF. The DNA for the CDR3 is TGCGCCAGCAGCTTGGAGACAGGGGTAACTGAAGCTTTCTTT.

V usage is TRBV19 and J usage is TRBJ1-5; the match to TRBD1 covers 8 bases. V was pared by 4 bases and J by 5 bases, with 7 bases of the junction left unmatched. The CDR3 has 15 amino acids. Germline-derived CDR1 and CDR2 are LNHDA and SQIVND (reference sequence). CDR3 sequence (DNA): TGTGCCAGTAGTACCCCCGGGACAGGACATCAGCCCCAGCATTTT. Translated, it gives CASSTPGTGHQPQHF.

This sequence joins TRBV27 and TRBJ1-2; D is ambiguous. The germline gives CDR1 MNHEY, CDR2 SMNVEV (reference sequence). The CDR3 loop spans 14 amino acids. V was trimmed by 2 bases and J by 3 bases, leaving 10 bases between them. The CDR3 DNA follows: TGTGCCAGCAGTTTAAGCGGCGGCGACTATGGCTACACCTTC. The encoded protein is CASSLSGGDYGYTF.

The chain has TRBV15 and TRBJ1-5; no firm D call. The CDR3 is 17 residues long. Trimming took 0 bases from V and 0 from J, leaving 12 bases between them. Germline V gene lookup returns CDR1 LNHNV and CDR2 YYDKDF (reference sequence). In DNA, the CDR3 is TGTGCCACCAGCAGAGATAGGGCGGGATATAGCAATCAGCCCCAGCATTTT. Amino acid sequence: CATSRDRAGYSNQPQHF.

The chain uses TRBV19 and TRBJ1-1; tentatively, D is TRBD1 (5 bases). This CDR3 spans 14 amino acids. Germline V gene lookup returns CDR1 LNHDA and CDR2 SQIVND (reference sequence). The V gene lost 6 bases and the J gene lost 6 bases, with 17 bases spanning the gap. The CDR3 is CASSPRREVAEAFF. CDR3 bases: TGTGCCAGTAGCCCCCGCAGGGAGGTAGCTGAAGCTTTCTTT.

V and J are TRBV18 and TRBJ2-1; 8 bases match TRBD2. CDR1 and CDR2 from the germline V gene are KGHSH and LQKENI. The CDR3 is 16 amino acids. V shed 0 bases, J shed 7 bases, and the junction held 8 bases outside the gene matches. CDR3 protein: CASSPPSGGGGNEQFF. CDR3 nucleotides: TGTGCCAGCTCACCACCCAGCGGGGGCGGCGGAAATGAGCAGTTCTTC.

The rearrangement joins TRBV5-1 to TRBJ2-7; no clear D gene. CDR3 length: 14 amino acids. Germline loops: CDR1 SGHRS, CDR2 YFSETQ. V was cut by 0 bases and J by 0 bases, with 7 bases left in between. CDR3 sequence: CASSLGPFSYEQYF. The CDR3 DNA is TGCGCCAGCAGCTTGGGGCCTTTCTCCTACGAGCAGTACTTC.

The V gene is TRBV4-1, the J gene TRBJ2-2, with D maybe TRBD2 (5 bases). Between the trimmed V and J ends, which lost 0 bases and 0 bases, there was a span of 11 bases. The CDR3 is 17 residues long. Germline assignment: CDR1 MGHRA and CDR2 YSYEKL. CDR3 protein: CASSQDQGSANTGELFF. The CDR3, as DNA: TGCGCCAGCAGCCAAGATCAAGGGAGTGCGAACACCGGGGAGCTGTTTTTT.

The CDR3 DNA reads as TGTGCCAGTAGCCTGCCGGGACAGAGTCCCTACAATGAGCAGTTCTTC. It encodes CASSLPGQSPYNEQFF. The V and J genes are TRBV19 and TRBJ2-1; 7 bases map to TRBD1. Germline V gene lookup returns CDR1 LNHDA and CDR2 SQIVND (reference sequence). With V trimmed by 6 bases and J by 2 bases, 10 bases remained unmatched. There are 16 residues in the CDR3.

The chain uses TRBV23-1 and TRBJ2-1, with 8 bases that match TRBD1. TRBV23-1 is reported as an ORF; its role is uncertain. The CDR3 has 19 amino acids. J gave up 6 bases and V 4 bases, and 20 bases lay outside the gene matches. The CDR3 DNA is TGCGCCAGCAGTCCACGGACAGGGTTCATCGCTTGGGGACGCAATGAGCAGTTCTTC. Residues: CASSPRTGFIAWGRNEQFF.

This chain links TRBV5-4 with TRBJ2-1; TRBD2 agrees at 10 bases. The CDR3 loop spans 15 amino acids. CDR1 is SGHNT and CDR2 is YYREEE in the germline V gene (reference sequence). V dropped 0 bases and J dropped 4; count of bases not matched to a gene: 1. The CDR3: CASSLGTSGYNEQFF. In nucleotides, the CDR3 is TGTGCCAGCAGCTTGGGGACTAGCGGATACAATGAGCAGTTCTTC.